This is a list of T cell receptor beta chains from one sample in a study of shared clonotypes between healthy human individuals. The table came from immunoSEQ multiplex PCR; TCRdb's copy has only in-frame clones and leaves some out. The top ten hold around 1% of the sample, which has some 1,900,000 clones, about 95% seen once. The sample comprised naive CD8+ T cells sorted from blood. The receptors shown here come from a young man in good health. Each CDR3 is given with its conserved first and last residue. A D gene is named only where the DNA matches it firmly. Clone size is stated in some rows and not others, as once, few, many or a class when expanded.

d_call | j_call | v_call | clone_size | cdr3_nt | cdr3_aa
TRBD1 | TRBJ2-7 | TRBV6-5 | NA | TGTGCCAGCATGGACAGGGCAGGCGAGCAGTACTTC | CASMDRAGEQYF
NA | TRBJ2-3 | TRBV7-9 | NA | TGTGCCAGCAGCCCCGCGGACACCCATACGGCAGATACGCAGTATTTT | CASSPADTHTADTQYF
TRBD1 | TRBJ2-1 | TRBV5-1 | NA | TGCGCCAGCAGCTACACAGGGGGGCATGAGCAGTTCTTC | CASSYTGGHEQFF
NA | TRBJ2-5 | TRBV6-5 | once | TGTGCCAGCAGTTCTGCTGAGGGGACCCAGTACTTC | CASSSAEGTQYF
NA | TRBJ2-5 | TRBV27 | NA | TGTGCCAGCAGTTTAGATGGGCAAGAGACCCAGTACTTC | CASSLDGQETQYF
NA | TRBJ2-7 | TRBV9 | NA | TGTGCCAGCAGCGACCGGGACGGCTACAAGCAGTACTTC | CASSDRDGYKQYF
NA | TRBJ1-4 | TRBV4-1 | NA | TGCGCCAGCAGCCAAGATAGGCGGGAGACAAATGAAAAACTGTTTTTT | CASSQDRRETNEKLFF
TRBD2 | TRBJ2-1 | TRBV2 | NA | TGTGCCAGAAGTCAAAGACTAGCGGGGGATTACAATGAGCAGTTCTTC | CARSQRLAGDYNEQFF
NA | TRBJ1-6 | TRBV6-1 | few | TGTGCCAGCAGTGAGGAAAGACAGGCCCTCCACTTT | CASSEERQALHF
TRBD1 | TRBJ2-1 | TRBV25-1 | NA | TGTGCCAGCAGTTTACTACCGGGACAGGGTATGTATGAGCAGTTCTTC | CASSLLPGQGMYEQFF
TRBD2 | TRBJ2-7 | TRBV5-1 | NA | TGCGCCAGCAGAGGAGGGACTAGCCGATACGAGCAGTACTTC | CASRGGTSRYEQYF
NA | TRBJ1-3 | TRBV4-1 | NA | TGCGCCAGCAGCCAAGCCCCGGCCTCTGGAAACACCATATATTTT | CASSQAPASGNTIYF
TRBD1 | TRBJ2-1 | TRBV27 | NA | TGTGCCAGCAGTTTTGCAGGACAGGGAAGCTACAATGAGCAGTTCTTC | CASSFAGQGSYNEQFF
NA | TRBJ2-7 | TRBV7-2 | NA | TGTGCCAGCAGCTTAGTTTTGGGGGTGGACGAGCAGTACTTC | CASSLVLGVDEQYF
NA | TRBJ2-3 | TRBV2 | NA | TGTGCCAGCAGTAACACAGATACGCAGTATTTT | CASSNTDTQYF
TRBD2 | TRBJ2-2 | TRBV2 | NA | TGTGCCAGCAGCCGGACTAGCGTGAACACCGGGGAGCTGTTTTTT | CASSRTSVNTGELFF
TRBD2 | TRBJ2-5 | TRBV7-7 | once | TGTGCTAGCAGCCTTTTTCGGGGGGTGGTCGAGACCCAGTACTTC | CASSLFRGVVETQYF
NA | TRBJ1-6 | TRBV6-5 | NA | TGTGCCAGCAGGTTAGAGGGTTCACCCCTCCACTTT | CASRLEGSPLHF
NA | TRBJ2-7 | TRBV13 | NA | TGTGCCAGCAGCCCTCAGACAGCTACCTACGAGCAGTACTTC | CASSPQTATYEQYF
NA | TRBJ2-7 | TRBV10-3 | NA | TGTGCCATCACTCCGGAGGGGGGGACTTCCTACGAGCAGTACTTC | CAITPEGGTSYEQYF
TRBD1 | TRBJ1-2 | TRBV27 | NA | TGTGCCAGCAGTTTCAGCCCCGGACAGGGCCACTATGGCTACACCTTC | CASSFSPGQGHYGYTF
NA | TRBJ1-4 | TRBV4-1 | NA | TGCGCCAGCAGCCCAGACGGTGGGGGCGAAAAACTGTTTTTT | CASSPDGGGEKLFF
NA | TRBJ1-1 | TRBV5-5 | NA | TGTGCCAGCTTTTGGGGGCAGGTGGAACCTGAAGCTTTCTTT | CASFWGQVEPEAFF
NA | TRBJ2-5 | TRBV4-1 | NA | TGCGCCAGTTCATCAACGGGTTCTCAAACCCAGTACTTC | CASSSTGSQTQYF
TRBD2 | TRBJ2-5 | TRBV7-9 | NA | TGTGCCAGCAGCTTCTCTAGCGGGGAGCAGGAGACCCAGTACTTC | CASSFSSGEQETQYF
NA | TRBJ2-7 | TRBV6-5 | NA | TGTGCCAGCAGTTACTGGGGTCGTGCGGACGAGCAGTACTTC | CASSYWGRADEQYF
TRBD2 | TRBJ2-1 | TRBV4-1 | NA | TGCGCCAGCAGCTTACGACTAGCTGATTTCTACAATGAGCAGTTCTTC | CASSLRLADFYNEQFF
NA | TRBJ1-1 | TRBV5-4 | few | TGTGCCAGCAGCCGGTCATCATTTTCGGGGAACACTGAAGCTTTCTTT | CASSRSSFSGNTEAFF
TRBD2 | TRBJ2-6 | TRBV9 | NA | TGTGCCAGCAGCGTAGATAGGACTAGCGCGTCTGGGGCCAACGTCCTGACTTTC | CASSVDRTSASGANVLTF
TRBD1 | TRBJ1-6 | TRBV2 | NA | TGTGCCAGCAGTTCAGATCCAGGGGGCTCTAATTCACCCCTCCACTTT | CASSSDPGGSNSPLHF
TRBD2 | TRBJ2-5 | TRBV6-1 | NA | TGTGCCAGCAGTGAAGTGGGGGGGGAAGAGACCCAGTACTTC | CASSEVGGEETQYF
TRBD2 | TRBJ2-1 | TRBV28 | NA | TGTGCCAGCAGTTTAGTCGTTAGGACTAGCGGGAAGAATGAGCAGTTCTTC | CASSLVVRTSGKNEQFF
TRBD2 | TRBJ2-3 | TRBV11-2 | once | TGTGCCAGCAGCTTACAGTGGGGACTAAACACAGATACGCAGTATTTT | CASSLQWGLNTDTQYF
NA | TRBJ2-7 | TRBV6-1 | NA | TGTGCCAGTTTGAATTGGGGTGACTCCTACGAGCAGTACTTC | CASLNWGDSYEQYF
TRBD1 | TRBJ2-2 | TRBV6-5 | NA | TGTGCCAGCAGTTACTCGGACAGGGTGAACACCGGGGAGCTGTTTTTT | CASSYSDRVNTGELFF
NA | TRBJ2-7 | TRBV11-2 | NA | TGTGCCAGCAGCTTAGAACCCTACGAGCAGTACTTC | CASSLEPYEQYF
NA | TRBJ1-4 | TRBV2 | NA | TGTGCCAGCAGTTTACAAGGGTTTGCAACTAATGAAAAACTGTTTTTT | CASSLQGFATNEKLFF
TRBD2 | TRBJ2-7 | TRBV2 | once | TGTGCCAGCGCAAAGGGCGATCTAGCGGACCCCTACGAGCAGTACTTC | CASAKGDLADPYEQYF
NA | TRBJ2-7 | TRBV9 | once | TGTGCCAGCAGCGTAGCTTCAGAGAACTACGAGCAGTACTTC | CASSVASENYEQYF
NA | TRBJ2-1 | TRBV19 | NA | TGTGCCAGTAGTAATGAGGGGAATGAGCAGTTCTTC | CASSNEGNEQFF
NA | TRBJ2-7 | TRBV7-9 | once | TGTGCCAGCAGCGACGAATATGCCGTACCCTACGAGCAGTACTTC | CASSDEYAVPYEQYF
NA | TRBJ2-2 | TRBV13 | NA | TGTGCCAGCAGCTTAGAGGAGGGCAGGAGGAACACCGGGGAGCTGTTTTTT | CASSLEEGRRNTGELFF
NA | TRBJ2-7 | TRBV13 | NA | TGTGCCAGCAGCTTTTACACTTACGAGCAGTACTTC | CASSFYTYEQYF
NA | TRBJ1-1 | TRBV5-4 | NA | TGTGCCAGCAGCTTGGGGGGGGAAATGAACACTGAAGCTTTCTTT | CASSLGGEMNTEAFF
TRBD2 | TRBJ2-7 | TRBV6-6 | NA | TGTGCCAGCAGTTACTCTACTAGCGGGGGGATCTACGAGCAGTACTTC | CASSYSTSGGIYEQYF